The 21 T cell receptor beta chains below come from one sample, sequenced in a study of T cell responses to AZD1222 COVID-19 vaccine. TCRdb's table, derived via immunoSEQ multiplex PCR, lists solely in-frame clones and lacks some. Of roughly 77,000 clones listed, 90% to 95% are singletons. Here the sequenced sample was peripheral blood, taken on day 0 of MenACWY control vaccination. These receptor sequences come from an adult in good health.

The chain is built from TRBV19 and TRBJ2-3, with TRBD1 matching 10 bases. The CDR3 totals 14 residues. The germline gives CDR1 LNHDA, CDR2 SQIVND (reference sequence). V was pared by 6 bases and J by 5 bases, with 5 bases of the junction left unmatched. In DNA, the CDR3 is TGTGCCAGTAGAACCGGGACAGGGGTAGATACGCAGTATTTT. Protein: CASRTGTGVDTQYF.

The chain combines TRBV5-1 with TRBJ1-2; TRBD1 aligns across 8 bases. Per the germline V gene, CDR1 is SGHRS and CDR2 is YFSETQ. CDR3 length equals 17 residues. The V gene end was trimmed by 3 bases and the J gene end by 1 base; junction bases not matched to a gene: 11. The CDR3 nucleotides are TGCGCCAGCAGCTCAGGACAGGGTTTGACAAATAACTATGGCTACACCTTC. This codes for CASSSGQGLTNNYGYTF. Full variable domain (outside the CDR3, taken from reference TRBV5-1 and TRBJ1-2): KAGVTQTPRYLIKTRGQQVTLSCSPISGHRSVSWYQQTPGQGLQFLFEYFSETQRNKGNFPGRFSGRQFSNSRSEMNVSTLELGDSALYLCASSSGQGLTNNYGYTFGSGTRLTVV.

The chain joins TRBV18 to TRBJ1-3, with unresolved D. CDR1 KGHSH and CDR2 LQKENI come from the germline V gene. The CDR3 is 13 residues long. Deletions cut 5 bases from V and 3 bases from J, with 8 bases between. Here the CDR3 reads CASSEAIGNTIYF. DNA of the CDR3: TGTGCCAGCTCAGAGGCGATTGGAAACACCATATATTTT.

The chain combines TRBV28 with TRBJ2-7, with 10 bases identical to TRBD1. CDR3 length: 17 residues. After removal of 5 bases from V and 3 bases from J, the junction contained 13 bases not matched to a gene. Germline assignment: CDR1 MDHEN and CDR2 SYDVKM. The CDR3 here is CASSLLGPGQGYYEQYF. CDR3 bases: TGTGCCAGCAGTCTTCTAGGGCCGGGACAGGGGTACTACGAGCAGTACTTC.

The chain links TRBV6-5 to TRBJ2-3; D not certain. V lost 0 bases and J 2 bases, leaving 6 bases between the germline ends. The germline V gene encodes CDR1 MNHEY and CDR2 SVGAGI. CDR3 length: 14 residues. This CDR3 is CASSYSFSTDTQYF. DNA for the CDR3: TGTGCCAGCAGTTACTCGTTCTCCACAGATACGCAGTATTTT.

This clone was recorded only once. J is TRBJ1-1 and V is TRBV19; 9 bases agree with TRBD1. V was clipped by 7 bases and J by 4 bases; unmatched bases: 10. Looked up from germline, CDR1 is LNHDA and CDR2 is SQIVND (reference sequence). This CDR3 comprises 15 residues. Here the CDR3 reads CASIHRGRGSTEAFF. The CDR3 bases are TGTGCCAGTATTCACAGGGGGCGCGGGAGCACTGAAGCTTTCTTT. The full variable domain, with the rest looked up from reference TRBV19 and TRBJ1-1, is DGGITQSPKYLFRKEGQNVTLSCEQNLNHDAMYWYRQDPGQGLRLIYYSQIVNDFQKGDIAEGYSVSREKKESFPLTVTSAQKNPTAFYLCASIHRGRGSTEAFFGQGTRLTVV.

This chain links TRBV21-1 with TRBJ2-7. TRBV21-1 is termed a pseudogene. There are 16 residues in the CDR3. The CDR3 spells CATRGPWGPRHYEQYF. The DNA of the CDR3 is TGTGCCACCAGGGGCCCGTGGGGACCGAGACACTACGAGCAGTACTTC.

The rearrangement links TRBV14 to TRBJ1-4, with D unclear. Deletions cut 4 bases from V and 8 bases from J, with 20 bases between. The CDR3 totals 16 residues. Germline V gene data show CDR1 as SGHDN and CDR2 as FVKESK. CDR3 in DNA: TGTGCCAGCAGCCGGACCCTAAATCCCGGGAAAGAAAAACTGTTTTTT. It translates to CASSRTLNPGKEKLFF.

This rearrangement joins TRBV6-6 to TRBJ1-1; D remains ambiguous. The CDR3 length is 14 residues. V lost 6 bases and J 0 bases, leaving 11 bases between the germline ends. CDR1 is MNHNY and CDR2 is SVGAGI in the germline V gene (reference sequence). In DNA, the CDR3 is TGTGCCAGCAGGGAAGTAGGGTTGAACACTGAAGCTTTCTTT. As protein: CASREVGLNTEAFF.

This clone was seen a handful of times. The chain links TRBV7-2 to TRBJ2-5; D may match TRBD1 or TRBD2 (5 bases each). Per germline, CDR1 SGHTA and CDR2 FQGNSA. V was cut by 5 bases and J by 0 bases, with 10 bases left in between. The length of the CDR3 is 14 residues. The CDR3 loop reads CASSHGTYQETQYF. Here the CDR3 DNA reads TGTGCCAGCAGCCACGGGACCTACCAAGAGACCCAGTACTTC.

The genes are TRBV11-1 and TRBJ2-1; D ambiguous. Trimming left V 3 bases short and J 0 bases short, with 9 bases between. CDR1 and CDR2 from the germline V gene are SGHAT and FQDESV (reference sequence). This CDR3 region has 15 residues. CDR3 region: CASSFPRSSYNEQFF. CDR3 nucleotides: TGTGCCAGCAGCTTTCCGAGGAGCTCCTACAATGAGCAGTTCTTC.

This sequence joins TRBV18 and TRBJ1-3; 8 positions match TRBD1. V lost 4 bases to trimming and J lost 1 base; unmatched junction nucleotides: 6. The CDR3 length is 16 residues. Germline V lookup: CDR1 KGHSH, CDR2 LQKENI. The CDR3 region is CASSRQGSGSGNTIYF. CDR3 nucleotides: TGTGCCAGCTCACGACAGGGGTCTGGGTCTGGAAACACCATATATTTT.

This rearrangement joins TRBV5-1 to TRBJ2-5; the D gene could be TRBD1 or TRBD2 (6 bases each). The CDR3 length is 14 residues. Trimming left V 2 bases short and J 0 bases short, with 8 bases between. CDR1 is SGHRS and CDR2 is YFSETQ in the germline V gene. The CDR3 spells CASSLRGDQETQYF. DNA of the CDR3: TGCGCCAGCAGCTTAAGGGGGGACCAAGAGACCCAGTACTTC.

This chain connects TRBV3-1 (or the pseudogene TRBV3-2) to TRBJ2-5; 7 bases align to TRBD2. With 4 bases clipped from V and 0 bases from J, the junction kept 5 bases outside the gene matches. This CDR3 spans 15 amino acids. Germline V lookup: CDR1 LGHDT, CDR2 YNNKEL (reference sequence). Here the CDR3 reads CASSPGSGDQETQYF. The CDR3 nucleotides read TGTGCCAGCAGCCCAGGCAGCGGGGACCAAGAGACCCAGTACTTC.

This chain uses TRBV6-1 with TRBJ1-3, with TRBD1 matching 7 bases. This CDR3 region has 17 residues. Germline V gene sequence: CDR1 MNHNS, CDR2 SASEGT. Trimming removed 1 base from V and 7 bases from J; junction bases left unmatched: 13. For the CDR3, the DNA is TGTGCCAGCAGTGAAGAAATCGGGATAGGGGGCTGGAACACCATATATTTT. Translated, it gives CASSEEIGIGGWNTIYF.

The chain is built from TRBV6-6 and TRBJ1-5; D is ambiguous. The V end was cut by 7 bases, the J end by 3 bases, with 13 bases between. Germline V gives CDR1 MNHNY, CDR2 SVGAGI (reference sequence). This CDR3 spans 14 amino acids. CDR3 loop: CASTSGHHNQPQHF. CDR3 DNA: TGTGCCAGCACGTCCGGCCACCACAATCAGCCCCAGCATTTT.

J is TRBJ1-6 and V is TRBV28; D is unresolved. Per germline, CDR1 MDHEN and CDR2 SYDVKM. The CDR3 covers 13 residues. In DNA, the CDR3 is TGTGTCACAAACGATGAGGCCAGTTCACCCCTCCACTTT. This translates into CVTNDEASSPLHF.

DNA for the CDR3: TGCAGCGTGGGACACCCTAGTAAGGAAAAACTGTTTTTT. It translates to CSVGHPSKEKLFF. The chain joins TRBV29-1 to TRBJ1-4; tentative D call: TRBD1 (6 bases). This CDR3 is built from 13 residues. From germline, CDR1 is SQVTM and CDR2 ANQGSEA. With 6 bases removed from V and 8 bases from J, the gap between germline ends came to 16 bases.

V gene TRBV6-2 or TRBV6-3 combines with J gene TRBJ2-5; D unclear. This CDR3 region has 13 residues. CDR1 is MNHEY and CDR2 is SVGEGT in the germline V gene. Trimming cost V 2 bases and J 5 bases, with 9 bases left between them. CDR3: CASSYPMRETQYF. For the CDR3, the DNA is TGTGCCAGCAGTTACCCAATGCGGGAGACCCAGTACTTC.

This CDR3 is CASSSGTPPGYEQYF. For the CDR3, the DNA is TGTGCCAGCAGTTCCGGGACCCCTCCGGGATACGAGCAGTACTTC. The V call is TRBV28, the J call TRBJ2-7, with D perhaps being TRBD1 or TRBD2 (5 bases each). CDR1 and CDR2 (germline): MDHEN, SYDVKM. CDR3 length equals 15 residues. V shed 4 bases and J shed 4 bases, with 17 bases lying between them.

The CDR3 is CAISDPNQPQHF. Here the CDR3 DNA reads TGTGCCATCAGTGACCCTAATCAGCCCCAGCATTTT. The chain uses TRBV10-3 and TRBJ1-5; no firm D call. The germline V and J ends were trimmed by 3 bases and 4 bases, with 4 bases remaining between them. This CDR3 comprises 12 residues. Germline-derived CDR1 and CDR2 are ENHRY and SYGVKD.